These T cell receptor beta chains were read from a single sample in a study of blood T cell repertoires in COVID-19. Profiled with immunoSEQ multiplex PCR; TCRdb holds only in-frame clones, not every one. The table lists roughly 100,000 clones, about 89% of them singletons. Sequenced: peripheral blood. The origin of the receptors is a human donor in a cohort sampled during active COVID-19. Each CDR3 is given with its conserved first and last residue. Each record gives: V gene, D gene, J gene, CDR3 DNA, CDR3 protein. The D gene is left open where the match is weak.

V gene: TRBV10-3
D gene: .
J gene: TRBJ2-5
CDR3 DNA: TGTGCCATCAGTCGACTAGTCCAAGAGACCCAGTACTTC
CDR3 protein: CAISRLVQETQYF

V gene: TRBV27
D gene: .
J gene: TRBJ1-1
CDR3 DNA: TGTGCCAGCAGTTTAGGGGCGGAAGCTTTCTTT
CDR3 protein: CASSLGAEAFF

V gene: TRBV6-1
D gene: .
J gene: TRBJ2-7
CDR3 DNA: TGTGCCAGCAGTGAGTGGGGCGGAACCCTGTACGAGCAGTACTTC
CDR3 protein: CASSEWGGTLYEQYF

V gene: TRBV7-3
D gene: .
J gene: TRBJ1-2
CDR3 DNA: TGTGCCAGCAGCTTAACCTCTGGACAGAACTATGGCTACACCTTC
CDR3 protein: CASSLTSGQNYGYTF

V gene: TRBV5-1
D gene: .
J gene: TRBJ2-2
CDR3 DNA: TGCGCCAGCAGCTTACAGGGTGGCACCGGGGAGCTGTTTTTT
CDR3 protein: CASSLQGGTGELFF

V gene: TRBV5-4
D gene: .
J gene: TRBJ2-3
CDR3 DNA: TGTGCCAGCAGCTTTGTCGGGATCACAGATACGCAGTATTTT
CDR3 protein: CASSFVGITDTQYF

V gene: TRBV10-1
D gene: TRBD2
J gene: TRBJ2-1
CDR3 DNA: TGCGCCAGCAGCCCCGGGGGGGGGAGGAATGAGCAGTTCTTC
CDR3 protein: CASSPGGGRNEQFF

V gene: TRBV5-6
D gene: TRBD2
J gene: TRBJ2-3
CDR3 DNA: TGTGCCAGCAGCTTGAGGGGGACTAGCGTAAGCACAGATACGCAGTATTTT
CDR3 protein: CASSLRGTSVSTDTQYF

V gene: TRBV19
D gene: TRBD2
J gene: TRBJ2-1
CDR3 DNA: TGTGCCAGTAGTATAGAGGGGACTACCCCCCTCAATGAGCAGTTCTTC
CDR3 protein: CASSIEGTTPLNEQFF

V gene: TRBV14
D gene: .
J gene: TRBJ1-1
CDR3 DNA: TGTGCCAGCAGCCAAGAACAGGAGATGAACACTGAAGCTTTCTTT
CDR3 protein: CASSQEQEMNTEAFF